The clone carrying this T cell receptor beta chain was detected only once. The antigen is undetermined. This entry is derived from a study of cytomegalovirus exposure and HLA in healthy donors. In the PCR, 60 Vbeta and 13 Jbeta primers were used. TCRdb keeps only in-frame clones here, not all; method: immunoSEQ multiplex PCR. In the table there are under 50,000 clones, about nine tenths of which are singletons. The study, taken as a whole, reports: Later analysis associated a missense DCLRE1C variant with TCR beta V- and J-gene trimming.

The clonotype was recovered from a woman aged 40 to 49 in good health and CMV-seropositive. Sequencing was performed on PBMCs.

The CDR3 sequence is CASSSPDGRGIKNEQFF. The CDR3 DNA is TGTGCCAGCAGCTCACCCGATGGCCGGGGGATTAAGAATGAGCAGTTCTTC. The rearrangement joins TRBV7-9 to TRBJ2-1, with D possibly TRBD2 on 6 matching bases. V was cut by 4 bases and J by 7 bases, with 23 bases left in between. Germline lookup yields CDR1 SEHNR and CDR2 FQNEAQ (reference sequence). The CDR3 spans 17 residues.